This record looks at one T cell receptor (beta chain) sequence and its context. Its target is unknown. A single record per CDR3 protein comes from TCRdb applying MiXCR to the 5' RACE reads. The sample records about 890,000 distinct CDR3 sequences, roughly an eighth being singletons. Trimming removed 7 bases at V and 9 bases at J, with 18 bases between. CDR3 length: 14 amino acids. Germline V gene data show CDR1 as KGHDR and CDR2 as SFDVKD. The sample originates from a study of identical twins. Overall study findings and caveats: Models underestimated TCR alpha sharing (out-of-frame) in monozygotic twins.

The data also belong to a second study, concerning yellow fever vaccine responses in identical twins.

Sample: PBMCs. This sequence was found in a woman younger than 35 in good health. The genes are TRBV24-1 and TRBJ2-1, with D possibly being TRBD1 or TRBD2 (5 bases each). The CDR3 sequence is CATREGSYSGEQFF. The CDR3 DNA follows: TGTGCCACCAGAGAGGGGTCCTACTCGGGTGAGCAGTTCTTC.